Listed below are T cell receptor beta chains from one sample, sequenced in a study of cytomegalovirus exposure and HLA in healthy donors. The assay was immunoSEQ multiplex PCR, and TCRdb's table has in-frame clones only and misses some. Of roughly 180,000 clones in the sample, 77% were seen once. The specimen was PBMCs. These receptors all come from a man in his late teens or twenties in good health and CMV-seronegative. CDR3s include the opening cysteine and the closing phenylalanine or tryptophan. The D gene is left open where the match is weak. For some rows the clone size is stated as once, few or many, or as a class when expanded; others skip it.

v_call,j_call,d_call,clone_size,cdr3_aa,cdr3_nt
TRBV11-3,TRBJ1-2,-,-,CASSFEAENGYTF,TGTGCCAGCAGCTTTGAAGCCGAAAATGGCTACACCTTC
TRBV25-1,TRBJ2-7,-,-,CASSDRRTHEQYF,TGTGCCAGCAGTGACAGGAGGACCCACGAGCAGTACTTC
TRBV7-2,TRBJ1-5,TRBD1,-,CASSRQGAYSNQPQHF,TGTGCCAGCAGCCGACAGGGGGCTTATAGCAATCAGCCCCAGCATTTT
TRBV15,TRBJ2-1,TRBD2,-,CATNIRTSAYNEQFF,TGTGCCACCAACATCCGGACTAGCGCTTACAATGAGCAGTTCTTC
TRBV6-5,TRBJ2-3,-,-,CASSYSGARADTQYF,TGTGCCAGCAGTTACTCGGGGGCGCGGGCAGATACGCAGTATTTT
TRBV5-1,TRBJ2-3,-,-,CASSLHQQGGVVNTQYF,TGCGCCAGCAGCTTGCATCAACAGGGTGGGGTGGTAAATACGCAGTATTTT
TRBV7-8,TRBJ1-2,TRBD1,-,CASSFFAGGNYGYTF,TGTGCCAGCAGCTTTTTCGCAGGGGGAAACTATGGCTACACCTTC
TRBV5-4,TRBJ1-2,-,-,CASSFLEQNYGYTF,TGTGCCAGCAGCTTCTTAGAACAGAACTATGGCTACACCTTC
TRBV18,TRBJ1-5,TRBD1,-,CASSPRMTGVDSNQPQHF,TGTGCCAGCTCACCACGAATGACAGGGGTGGACAGCAATCAGCCCCAGCATTTT
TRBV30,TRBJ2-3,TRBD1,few,CAWSVLGTGVPTDTQYF,TGTGCCTGGAGTGTCTTGGGGACAGGGGTCCCCACAGATACGCAGTATTTT
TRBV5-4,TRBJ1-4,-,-,CASSRQLSNEKLFF,TGTGCCAGCAGCCGACAGCTCTCTAATGAAAAACTGTTTTTT
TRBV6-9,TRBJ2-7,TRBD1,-,CASSRQGCIVHEQYF,TGTGCCAGCAGTCGACAGGGGTGTATTGTCCACGAGCAGTACTTC
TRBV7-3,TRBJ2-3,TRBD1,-,CASSQSGKGAQTDTQYF,TGTGCCAGCAGCCAAAGTGGAAAGGGGGCGCAAACAGATACGCAGTATTTT
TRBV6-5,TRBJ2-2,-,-,CASSYFQRAITGELFF,TGTGCCAGCAGTTACTTCCAGCGGGCTATCACCGGGGAGCTGTTTTTT
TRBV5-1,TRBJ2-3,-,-,CASSSGHSTDTQYF,TGCGCCAGCAGCTCTGGACATAGCACAGATACGCAGTATTTT
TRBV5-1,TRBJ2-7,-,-,CASTRGPPTFVYEQYF,TGCGCCAGCACCAGGGGCCCCCCCACCTTTGTATACGAGCAGTACTTC
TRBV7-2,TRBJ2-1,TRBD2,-,CASRRTSGGYNEQFF,TGTGCCAGCAGGCGGACTAGCGGGGGATACAATGAGCAGTTCTTC
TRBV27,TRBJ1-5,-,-,CASRPKQGIHNQPQHF,TGTGCCAGCAGGCCCAAACAGGGTATACACAATCAGCCCCAGCATTTT
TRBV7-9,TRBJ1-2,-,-,CSSSLAQVGDTF,TGTTCCAGCAGCTTAGCACAGGTGGGCGACACCTTC
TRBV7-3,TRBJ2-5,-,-,CASSPLGGETQYF,TGTGCCAGCAGCCCACTCGGGGGAGAGACCCAGTACTTC
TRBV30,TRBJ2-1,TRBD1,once,CAWTQGAPYSEQFF,TGTGCCTGGACTCAGGGGGCGCCCTACAGTGAGCAGTTCTTC
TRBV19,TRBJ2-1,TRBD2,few,CASSILAGGGYEQFF,TGTGCCAGTAGTATACTAGCGGGAGGAGGATATGAGCAGTTCTTC
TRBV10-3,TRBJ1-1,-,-,CAIKGVGNTEAFF,TGTGCCATCAAGGGGGTAGGGAACACTGAAGCTTTCTTT
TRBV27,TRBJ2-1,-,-,CASSYYRVPREQFF,TGTGCCAGCAGTTACTACAGGGTCCCGCGTGAGCAGTTCTTC
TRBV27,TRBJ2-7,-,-,CASSFAAGPPSYEQYF,TGTGCCAGCAGTTTCGCGGCGGGGCCTCCCTCCTACGAGCAGTACTTC
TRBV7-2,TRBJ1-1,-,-,CASSLWQNTEAFF,TGTGCCAGCAGCTTATGGCAGAACACTGAAGCTTTCTTT
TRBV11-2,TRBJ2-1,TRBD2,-,CASSLSLAGENEQFF,TGTGCCAGCAGCTTATCACTAGCGGGGGAAAATGAGCAGTTCTTC
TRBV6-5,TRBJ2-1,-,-,CASSYSSLSYNEQFF,TGTGCCAGCAGTTACTCTTCCCTCTCCTACAATGAGCAGTTCTTC
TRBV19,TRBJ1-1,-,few,CASSIRDSEAFF,TGTGCCAGTAGTATCCGGGACTCTGAAGCTTTCTTT
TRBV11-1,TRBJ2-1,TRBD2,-,CASSLAGTSGALPYNEQFF,TGTGCCAGCAGCTTAGCCGGGACTAGCGGGGCCTTGCCCTACAATGAGCAGTTCTTC
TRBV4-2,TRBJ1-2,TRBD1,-,CASSQDGTGNYGYTF,TGTGCCAGCAGCCAAGACGGGACAGGGAACTATGGCTACACCTTC
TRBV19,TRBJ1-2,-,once,CASSIAGARYGYTF,TGTGCCAGTAGTATTGCAGGTGCTCGATATGGCTACACCTTC
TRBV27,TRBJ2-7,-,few,CASGPNRLSYEQYF,TGTGCCAGCGGCCCCAACCGACTATCCTACGAGCAGTACTTC
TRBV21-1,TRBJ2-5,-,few,CASSNLLTGETQYF,TGTGCCAGCAGCAACCTCCTAACGGGAGAGACCCAGTACTTC
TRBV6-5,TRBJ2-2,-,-,CASSPGTPHTGELFF,TGTGCCAGCAGTCCCGGGACACCACACACCGGGGAGCTGTTTTTT
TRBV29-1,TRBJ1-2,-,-,CSVDPQGYYGYTF,TGCAGCGTGGACCCACAGGGCTACTATGGCTACACCTTC
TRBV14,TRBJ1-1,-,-,CASSQAGDPEAFF,TGTGCCAGCAGCCAAGCAGGGGACCCTGAAGCTTTCTTT